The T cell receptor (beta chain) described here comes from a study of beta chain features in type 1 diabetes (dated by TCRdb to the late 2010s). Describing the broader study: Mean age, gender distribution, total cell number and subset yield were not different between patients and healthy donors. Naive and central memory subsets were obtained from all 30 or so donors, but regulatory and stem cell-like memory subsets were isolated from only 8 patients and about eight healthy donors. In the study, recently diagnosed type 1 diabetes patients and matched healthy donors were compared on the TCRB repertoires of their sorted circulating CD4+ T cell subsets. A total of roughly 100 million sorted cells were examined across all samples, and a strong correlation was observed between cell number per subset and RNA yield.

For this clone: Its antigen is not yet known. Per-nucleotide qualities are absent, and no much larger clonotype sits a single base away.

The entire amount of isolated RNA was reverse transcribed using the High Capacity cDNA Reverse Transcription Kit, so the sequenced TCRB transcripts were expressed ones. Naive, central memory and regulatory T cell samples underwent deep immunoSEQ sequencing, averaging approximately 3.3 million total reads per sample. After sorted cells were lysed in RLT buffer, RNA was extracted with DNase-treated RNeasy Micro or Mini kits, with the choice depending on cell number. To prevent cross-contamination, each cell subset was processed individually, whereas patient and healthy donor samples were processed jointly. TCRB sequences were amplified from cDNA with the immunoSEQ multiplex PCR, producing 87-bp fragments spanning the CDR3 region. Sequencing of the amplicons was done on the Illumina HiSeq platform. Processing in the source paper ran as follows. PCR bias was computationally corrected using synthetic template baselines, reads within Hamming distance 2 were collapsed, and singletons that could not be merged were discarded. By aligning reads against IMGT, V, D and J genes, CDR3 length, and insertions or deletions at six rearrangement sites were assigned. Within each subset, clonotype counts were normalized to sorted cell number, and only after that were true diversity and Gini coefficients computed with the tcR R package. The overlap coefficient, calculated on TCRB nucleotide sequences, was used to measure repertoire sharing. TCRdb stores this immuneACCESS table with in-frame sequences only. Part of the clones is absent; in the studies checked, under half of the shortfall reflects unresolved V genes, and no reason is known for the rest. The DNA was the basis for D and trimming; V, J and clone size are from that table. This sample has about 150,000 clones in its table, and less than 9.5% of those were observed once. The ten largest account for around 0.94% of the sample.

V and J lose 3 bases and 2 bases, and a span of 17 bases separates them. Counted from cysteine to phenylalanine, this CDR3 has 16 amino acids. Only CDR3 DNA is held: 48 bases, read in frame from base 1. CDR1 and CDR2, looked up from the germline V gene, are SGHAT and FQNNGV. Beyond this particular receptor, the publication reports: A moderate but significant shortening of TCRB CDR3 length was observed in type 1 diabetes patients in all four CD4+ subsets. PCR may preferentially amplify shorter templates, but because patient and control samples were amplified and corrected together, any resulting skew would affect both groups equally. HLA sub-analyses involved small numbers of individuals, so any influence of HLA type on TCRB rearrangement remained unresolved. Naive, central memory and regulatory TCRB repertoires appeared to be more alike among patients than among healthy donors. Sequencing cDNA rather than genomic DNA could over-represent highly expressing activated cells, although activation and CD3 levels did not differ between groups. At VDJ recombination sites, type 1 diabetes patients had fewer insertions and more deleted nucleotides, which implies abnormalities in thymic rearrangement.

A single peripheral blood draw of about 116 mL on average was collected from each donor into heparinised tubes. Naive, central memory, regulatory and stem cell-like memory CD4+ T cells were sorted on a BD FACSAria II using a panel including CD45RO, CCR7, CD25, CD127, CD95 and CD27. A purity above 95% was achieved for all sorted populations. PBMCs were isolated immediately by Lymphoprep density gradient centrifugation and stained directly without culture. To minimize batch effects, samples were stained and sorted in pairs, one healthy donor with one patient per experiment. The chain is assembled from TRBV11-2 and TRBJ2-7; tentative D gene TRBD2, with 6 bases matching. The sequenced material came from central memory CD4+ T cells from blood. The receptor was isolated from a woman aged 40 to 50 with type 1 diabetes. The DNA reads TGTGCCAGCAGCTTTCCCGGGGGTCGACGGGCCTACGAGCAGTACTTC. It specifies CASSFPGGRRAYEQYF.